This TCR beta chain was sequenced in a study of shared clonotypes between healthy human individuals. Whole-study findings and limits: Depth of sequencing was expected to influence donor clonotype sharing. Larger estimated richness was generally recorded for naive subsets relative to memory subsets. Only blood was sampled, and tissue TCR repertoires likely differ from blood ones.

There are a few counts of this clone. Its antigen is currently unknown. Within the sample, other DNA sequences also encode this same CDR3. Execution of the assay was at deep level. Only in-frame clones appear in the TCRdb table, and some are missing; sequencing was by immunoSEQ multiplex PCR. The sample holds fewer than 400,000 clones, around 72% seen once. Germline V gene sequence: CDR1 DFQATT, CDR2 SNEGSKA (reference sequence). This CDR3 is 11 amino acids long. Trimming took 1 base from V and 3 from J, leaving 4 bases between them. The chain joins TRBV20-1 to TRBJ2-7; D gene uncertain. The sequence was collected from a man in his thirties or forties in good health. Sequencing was performed on memory CD4+ T cells sorted from blood. Subset noted: CD45RA-negative fraction. CDR3 DNA sequence: TGCAGTGCTAGAGGCCGCTACGAGCAGTACTTC. It yields the protein CSARGRYEQYF.